Sequencing of this T cell receptor beta chain was carried out in a study of blood T cell repertoires in COVID-19. Clones were read by immunoSEQ multiplex PCR, and TCRdb kept only the in-frame ones, dropping some. This table has tens of thousands of clones, roughly 91% appearing once. CDR3 length equals 17 residues. Germline loops: CDR1 MNHEY, CDR2 SVGEGT. Trimming cost V 2 bases and J 4 bases; bases outside gene matches: 10. The sample was peripheral blood. V and J are TRBV6-2 or TRBV6-3 and TRBJ2-1; 8 bases align to TRBD2. The receptor was isolated from a man aged 40-50 years with COVID-19, enrolled during active disease. CDR3 nucleotides: TGTGCCAGCAGTTACGCCCCTAGAGCGGGGGTGTACAATGAGCAGTTCTTC. Protein product: CASSYAPRAGVYNEQFF.